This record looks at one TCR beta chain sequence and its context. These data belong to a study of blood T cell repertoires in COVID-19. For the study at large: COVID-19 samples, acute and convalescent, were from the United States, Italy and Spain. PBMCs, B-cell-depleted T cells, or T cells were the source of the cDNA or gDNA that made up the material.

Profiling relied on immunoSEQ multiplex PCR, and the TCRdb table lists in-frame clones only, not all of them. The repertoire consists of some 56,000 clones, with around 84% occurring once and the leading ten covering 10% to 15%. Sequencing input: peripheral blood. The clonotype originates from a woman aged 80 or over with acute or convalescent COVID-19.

CDR3 nucleotides: TGTGCCAGCAGTATGGAGGGACAGGGGGCCCCCGGGCGGTATGGCTACACCTTC. The encoded protein is CASSMEGQGAPGRYGYTF. J is TRBJ1-2 and V is TRBV2, with 12 nucleotides matching TRBD1. Germline CDR1 reads SNHLY; CDR2 reads FYNNEI. The CDR3 loop spans 18 amino acids. J lost 5 bases, V lost 5 bases, and 15 bases had no gene match.